Only a few counts were recorded for the clone carrying this T cell receptor beta chain. Its target is not known. CDR1 GTSNPN and CDR2 SVGIG come from the germline V gene (reference sequence). Between the trimmed V and J ends, which lost 2 bases and 5 bases, there was a span of 12 bases. This CDR3 contains 13 residues. This sample stems from a study of T cell repertoires in cytomegalovirus infection. About the study: The authors used CMV epitopes that were HLA-C-restricted (recently identified) and HLA-B-restricted (well studied). Signatures in public TCR beta sequences pointed to both CMV infection and matching HLA type.

Broader study findings: Identification of carriers of CMV plus the relevant HLA was performed using cumulative public TCR beta family frequency. Within the response measured ex vivo, HLA-C-restricted CMV-specific TCR beta clonotypes were dominant.

A single record per CDR3 protein comes from TCRdb applying MiXCR to the reads. The table has 35,000 to 55,000 distinct CDR3 sequences, around 18% seen once. The V call is TRBV30, the J call TRBJ1-1; D is ambiguous. The sequencing here drew on CD8+ T cells from cultured PBMCs, taken from culture after CMV antigen stimulation. This receptor was obtained from a human donor in good health (CMV status not recorded). Some clones in this sample may be carry-over from other donors' samples. CDR3 DNA: TGTGCCTGGAGTTTCAGTGGAACAACTGAAGCTTTCTTT. Its protein is CAWSFSGTTEAFF. Full variable domain (missing parts from reference TRBV30 and TRBJ1-1): SQTIHQWPATLVQPVGSPLSLECTVEGTSNPNLYWYRQAAGRGLQLLFYSVGIGQISSEVPQNLSASRPQDRQFILSSKKLLLSDSGFYLCAWSFSGTTEAFFGQGTRLTVV.